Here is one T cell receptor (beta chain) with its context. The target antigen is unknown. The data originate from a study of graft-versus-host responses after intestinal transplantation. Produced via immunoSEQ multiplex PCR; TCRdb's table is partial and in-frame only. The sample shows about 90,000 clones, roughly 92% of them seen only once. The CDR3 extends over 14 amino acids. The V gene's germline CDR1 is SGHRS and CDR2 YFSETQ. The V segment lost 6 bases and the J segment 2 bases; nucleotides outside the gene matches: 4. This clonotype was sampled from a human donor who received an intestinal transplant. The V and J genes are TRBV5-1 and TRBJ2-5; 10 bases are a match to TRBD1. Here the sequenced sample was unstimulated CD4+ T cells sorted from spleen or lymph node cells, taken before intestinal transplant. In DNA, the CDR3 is TGCGCCAGCACCCGACAGGGGGCTCAAGAGACCCAGTACTTC. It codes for CASTRQGAQETQYF.